This T cell receptor beta chain stems from a study of cytomegalovirus exposure and HLA in healthy donors. Although they were nominally healthy when sampled, donors likely had unrecorded immune exposures. This CDR3 is 12 amino acids long. Germline V gene lookup returns CDR1 SEHNR and CDR2 FQNEAQ (reference sequence). V was clipped by 3 bases and J by 3 bases, with 6 bases between them. This clone was seen more than once but under ten times. Its target is unknown. The PCR contained 60 Vbeta and 13 Jbeta primers. Method: immunoSEQ multiplex PCR; TCRdb's copy keeps in-frame clones and lacks some. Of 95,000 to 110,000 clones in the sample, 75% to 85% were seen once. Whole-study results and caveats: The study carried out a later analysis of TCR beta sequences. It associated some 18,000 of them with specific HLA alleles at a false discovery rate of 0.05. Links to common viral pathogens appeared, in a later analysis, for several of the most significant clusters. CMV serostatus was the only immune exposure information that was available.

Sequenced: PBMCs. The chain combines TRBV7-9 with TRBJ2-7; D is unclear. The source of this sequence is a woman aged 18 to 35 in good health and CMV-seropositive. CDR3: CASSFADYEQYF. CDR3 sequence (DNA): TGTGCCAGCAGCTTCGCGGACTACGAGCAGTACTTC.